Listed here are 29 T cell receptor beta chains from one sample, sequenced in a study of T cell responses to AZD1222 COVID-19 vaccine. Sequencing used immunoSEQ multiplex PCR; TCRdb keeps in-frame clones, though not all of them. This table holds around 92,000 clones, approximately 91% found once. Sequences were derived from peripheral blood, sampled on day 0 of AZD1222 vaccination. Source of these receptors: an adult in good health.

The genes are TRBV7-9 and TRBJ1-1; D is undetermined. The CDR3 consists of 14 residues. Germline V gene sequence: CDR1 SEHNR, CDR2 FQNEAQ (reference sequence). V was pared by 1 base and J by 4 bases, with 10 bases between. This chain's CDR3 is CASSLEFQITEAFF. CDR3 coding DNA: TGTGCCAGCAGCTTAGAATTTCAGATCACTGAAGCTTTCTTT.

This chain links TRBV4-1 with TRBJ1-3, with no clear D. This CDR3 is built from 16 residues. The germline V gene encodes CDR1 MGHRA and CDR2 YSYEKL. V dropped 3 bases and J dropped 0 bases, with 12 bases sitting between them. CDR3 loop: CASSQQPGASGNTIYF. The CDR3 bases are TGCGCCAGCAGCCAGCAACCAGGAGCCTCTGGAAACACCATATATTTT.

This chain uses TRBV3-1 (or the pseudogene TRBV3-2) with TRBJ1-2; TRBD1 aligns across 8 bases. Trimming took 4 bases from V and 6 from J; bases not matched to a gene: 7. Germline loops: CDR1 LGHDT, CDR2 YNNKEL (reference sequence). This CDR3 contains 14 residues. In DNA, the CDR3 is TGTGCCAGCAGCCTAGGACAGGGAAAAGATGGCTACACCTTC. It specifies CASSLGQGKDGYTF.

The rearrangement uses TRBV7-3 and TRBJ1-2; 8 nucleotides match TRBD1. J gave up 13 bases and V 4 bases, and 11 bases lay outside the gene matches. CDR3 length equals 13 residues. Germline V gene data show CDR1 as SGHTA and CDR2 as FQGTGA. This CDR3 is CASSSWTGPSSTF. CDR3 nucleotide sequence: TGTGCCAGCAGCTCGTGGACAGGGCCGTCTAGCACCTTC.

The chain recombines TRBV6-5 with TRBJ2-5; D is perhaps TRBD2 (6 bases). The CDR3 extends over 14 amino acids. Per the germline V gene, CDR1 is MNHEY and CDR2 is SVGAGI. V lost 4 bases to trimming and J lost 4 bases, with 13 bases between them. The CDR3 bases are TGTGCCAGCAGTTCTCCCCGGAGGGGAGAGACCCAGTACTTC. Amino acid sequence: CASSSPRRGETQYF.

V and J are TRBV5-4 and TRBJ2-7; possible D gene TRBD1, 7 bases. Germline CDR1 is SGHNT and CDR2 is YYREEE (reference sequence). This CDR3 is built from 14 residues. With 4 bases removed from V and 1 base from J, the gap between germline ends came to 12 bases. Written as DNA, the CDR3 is TGTGCCAGCAGCCGACAGGGAGGATCCTACGAGCAGTACTTC. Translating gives CASSRQGGSYEQYF.

The CDR3 DNA sequence: TGTGCCAGCAGTCCCGCCGGGCCCCAGGAGACCCAGTACTTC. Encoded protein: CASSPAGPQETQYF. This chain connects TRBV28 to TRBJ2-5; D gene unclear. This CDR3 has 14 amino acids. V dropped 5 bases and J dropped 5 bases, with 15 bases sitting between them. Germline CDR1 is MDHEN and CDR2 is SYDVKM. The whole variable domain, filled in from reference TRBV28 and TRBJ2-5, reads DVKVTQSSRYLVKRTGEKVFLECVQDMDHENMFWYRQDPGLGLRLIYFSYDVKMKEKGDIPEGYSVSREKKERFSLILESASTNQTSMYLCASSPAGPQETQYFGPGTRLLVL.

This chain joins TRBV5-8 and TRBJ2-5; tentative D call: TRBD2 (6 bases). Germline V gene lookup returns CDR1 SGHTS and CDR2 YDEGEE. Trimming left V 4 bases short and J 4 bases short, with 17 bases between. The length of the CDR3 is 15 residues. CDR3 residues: CASSTAATGGETQYF. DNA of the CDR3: TGTGCCAGCAGCACGGCGGCCACCGGGGGAGAGACCCAGTACTTC.

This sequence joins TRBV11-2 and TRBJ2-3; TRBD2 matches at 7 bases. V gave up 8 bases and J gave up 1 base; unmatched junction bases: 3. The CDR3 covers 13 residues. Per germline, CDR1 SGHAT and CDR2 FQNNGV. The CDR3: CASQRERTDTQYF. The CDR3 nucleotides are TGTGCCAGCCAGCGGGAACGCACAGATACGCAGTATTTT.

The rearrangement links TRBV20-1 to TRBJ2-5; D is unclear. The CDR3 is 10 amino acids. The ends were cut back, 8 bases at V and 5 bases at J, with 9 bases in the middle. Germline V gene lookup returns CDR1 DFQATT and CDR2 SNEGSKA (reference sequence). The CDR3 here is CSSEGETQYF. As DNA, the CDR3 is TGCAGTTCGGAAGGGGAGACCCAGTACTTC.

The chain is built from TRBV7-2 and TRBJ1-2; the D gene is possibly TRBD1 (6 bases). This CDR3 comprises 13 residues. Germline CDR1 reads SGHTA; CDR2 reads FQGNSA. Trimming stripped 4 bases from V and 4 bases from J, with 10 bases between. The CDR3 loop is CASSSTGLYGYTF. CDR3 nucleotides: TGTGCCAGCAGCTCCACAGGGCTCTATGGCTACACCTTC.

The CDR3 DNA reads TGTGCCAGCAGTGAAACCCTGACTCGGGGGATCTTGATAACTTTCTTT. This sequence encodes CASSETLTRGILITFF. The V and J genes are TRBV25-1 and TRBJ1-1, with a tentative D call TRBD1 (5 bases). Germline V lookup: CDR1 MGHDK, CDR2 SYGVNS. CDR3 size: 16 residues. V was shortened by 2 bases and J by 12 bases, with 25 bases between the two germline ends.

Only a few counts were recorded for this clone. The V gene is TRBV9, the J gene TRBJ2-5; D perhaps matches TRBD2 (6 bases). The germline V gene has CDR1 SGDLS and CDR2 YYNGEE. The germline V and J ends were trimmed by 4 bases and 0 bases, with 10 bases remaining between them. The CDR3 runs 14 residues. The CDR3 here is CASSRGLYQETQYF. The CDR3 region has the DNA TGTGCCAGCAGCCGGGGACTGTACCAAGAGACCCAGTACTTC.

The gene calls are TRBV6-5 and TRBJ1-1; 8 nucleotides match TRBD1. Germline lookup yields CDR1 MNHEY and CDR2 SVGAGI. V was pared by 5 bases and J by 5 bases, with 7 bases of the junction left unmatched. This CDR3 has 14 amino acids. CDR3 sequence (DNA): TGTGCCAGCAGTCCGGACAGGGATAGAACTGAAGCTTTCTTT. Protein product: CASSPDRDRTEAFF.

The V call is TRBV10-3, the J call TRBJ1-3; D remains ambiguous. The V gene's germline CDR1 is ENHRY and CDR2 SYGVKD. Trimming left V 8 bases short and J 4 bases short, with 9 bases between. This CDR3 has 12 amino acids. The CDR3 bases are TGTGCCATCGGGCCCGGAGGAAACACCATATATTTT. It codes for CAIGPGGNTIYF.

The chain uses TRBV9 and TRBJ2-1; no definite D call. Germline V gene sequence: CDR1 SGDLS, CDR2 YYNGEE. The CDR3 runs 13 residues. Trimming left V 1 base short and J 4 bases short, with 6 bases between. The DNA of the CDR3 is TGTGCCAGCAGCGTACTGACGTACAATGAGCAGTTCTTC. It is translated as CASSVLTYNEQFF.

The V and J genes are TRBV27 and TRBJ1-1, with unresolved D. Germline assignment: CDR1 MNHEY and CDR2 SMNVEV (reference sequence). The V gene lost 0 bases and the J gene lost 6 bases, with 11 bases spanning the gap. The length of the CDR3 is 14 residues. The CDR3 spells CASSLSRFTAEAFF. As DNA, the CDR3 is TGTGCCAGCAGTTTATCACGGTTTACCGCTGAAGCTTTCTTT.

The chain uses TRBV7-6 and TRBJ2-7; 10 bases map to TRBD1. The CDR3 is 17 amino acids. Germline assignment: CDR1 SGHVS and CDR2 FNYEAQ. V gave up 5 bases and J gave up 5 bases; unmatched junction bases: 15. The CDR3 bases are TGTGCCAGCAGCCCCTCCGACAGGGGGCGCAGGGGGGACGAGCAGTACTTC. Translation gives CASSPSDRGRRGDEQYF.

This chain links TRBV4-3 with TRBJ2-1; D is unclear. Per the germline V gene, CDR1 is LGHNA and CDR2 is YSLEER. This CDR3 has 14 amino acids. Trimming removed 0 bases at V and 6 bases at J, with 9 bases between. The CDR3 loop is CASSQDRWLNEQFF. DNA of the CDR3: TGCGCCAGCAGCCAAGATAGGTGGCTCAATGAGCAGTTCTTC.

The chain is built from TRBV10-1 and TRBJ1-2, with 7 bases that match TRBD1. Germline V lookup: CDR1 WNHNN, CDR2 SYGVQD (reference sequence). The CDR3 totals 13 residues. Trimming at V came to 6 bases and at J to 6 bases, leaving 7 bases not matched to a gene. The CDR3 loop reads CASRTQGTDGYTF. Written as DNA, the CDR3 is TGCGCCAGCAGGACACAGGGGACAGATGGCTACACCTTC.

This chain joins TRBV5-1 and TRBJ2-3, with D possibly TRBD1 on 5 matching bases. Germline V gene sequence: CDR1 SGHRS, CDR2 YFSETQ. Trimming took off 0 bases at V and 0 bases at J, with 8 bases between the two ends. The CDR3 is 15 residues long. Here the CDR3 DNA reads TGCGCCAGCAGCTTGGCGGCAGGGAGCACAGATACGCAGTATTTT. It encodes CASSLAAGSTDTQYF.

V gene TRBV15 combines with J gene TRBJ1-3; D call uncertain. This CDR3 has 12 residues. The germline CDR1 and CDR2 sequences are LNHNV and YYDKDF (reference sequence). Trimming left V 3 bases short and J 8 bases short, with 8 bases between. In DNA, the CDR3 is TGTGCCACCAGCAGCCGGTGGGACACCATATATTTT. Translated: CATSSRWDTIYF.

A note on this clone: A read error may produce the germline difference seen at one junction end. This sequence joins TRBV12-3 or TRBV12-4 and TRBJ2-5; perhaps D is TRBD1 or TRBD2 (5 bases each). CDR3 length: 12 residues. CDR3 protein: CASSSGTRPGDF. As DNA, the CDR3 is TGTGCCAGCAGCTCCGGGACGCGTCCTGGAGACTTC.

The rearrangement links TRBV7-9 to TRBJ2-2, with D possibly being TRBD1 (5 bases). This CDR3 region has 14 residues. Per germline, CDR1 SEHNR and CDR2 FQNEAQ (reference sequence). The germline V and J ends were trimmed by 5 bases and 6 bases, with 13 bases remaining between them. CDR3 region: CASSLTTGSGELFF. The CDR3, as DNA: TGTGCCAGCAGCCTAACAACAGGTTCCGGGGAGCTGTTTTTT.

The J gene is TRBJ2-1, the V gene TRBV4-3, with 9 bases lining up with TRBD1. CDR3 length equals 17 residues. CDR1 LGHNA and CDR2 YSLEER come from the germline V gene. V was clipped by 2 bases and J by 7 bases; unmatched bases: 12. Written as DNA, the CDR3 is TGCGCCAGCAGCCAACCGGGACAGGGTTTTGGGCTGAATGAGCAGTTCTTC. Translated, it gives CASSQPGQGFGLNEQFF.

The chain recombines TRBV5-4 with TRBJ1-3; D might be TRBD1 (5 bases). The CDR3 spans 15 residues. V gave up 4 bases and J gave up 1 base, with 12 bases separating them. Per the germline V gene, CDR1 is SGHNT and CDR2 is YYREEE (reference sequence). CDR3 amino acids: CASSRGRNSGNTIYF. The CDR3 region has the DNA TGTGCCAGCAGCCGGGGCAGGAATTCTGGAAACACCATATATTTT.

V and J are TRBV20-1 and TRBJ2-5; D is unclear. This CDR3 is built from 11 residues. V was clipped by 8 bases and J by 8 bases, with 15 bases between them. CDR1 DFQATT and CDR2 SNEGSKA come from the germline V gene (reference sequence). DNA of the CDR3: TGCAGTCCGAAACGCGTCATTACCCAGTACTTC. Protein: CSPKRVITQYF.

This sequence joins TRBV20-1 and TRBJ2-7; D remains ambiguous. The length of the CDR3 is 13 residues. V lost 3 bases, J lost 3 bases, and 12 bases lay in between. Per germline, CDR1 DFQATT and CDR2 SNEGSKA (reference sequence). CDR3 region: CSASGSRSYEQYF. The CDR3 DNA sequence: TGCAGTGCTAGTGGTTCCAGGAGCTACGAGCAGTACTTC.

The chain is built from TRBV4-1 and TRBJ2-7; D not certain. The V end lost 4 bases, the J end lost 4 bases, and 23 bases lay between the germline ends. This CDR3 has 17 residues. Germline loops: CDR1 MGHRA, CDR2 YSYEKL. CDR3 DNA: TGCGCCAGCAGCCTAAGGCCTCCCACGCCGCCCCTGTACGAGCAGTACTTC. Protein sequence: CASSLRPPTPPLYEQYF.